The entry that follows covers one T cell receptor (beta chain) sequence. Which antigen it targets is not known. Base qualities are not at hand, and no much larger clone is one base apart. The data originate from a study of T cells in Graves' hyperthyroidism and ophthalmopathy (dated by TCRdb to between 2017 and 2020). Some background on the complete study: Peripheral blood samples were taken at the time of initial diagnosis, prior to any treatment. The 100 discovery patients were randomly split 7:3 into training and test sets. After blood sampling, hyperthyroidism patients were treated with methimazole at a starting dose of 30 mg daily, and ophthalmopathy patients were treated with high-dose intravenous methylprednisolone. Prospective prediction of ophthalmopathy was tested in an independent validation cohort consisting of about 20 hyperthyroidism patients and around 16 patients who later progressed to ophthalmopathy. To identify distinguishing TCR V-J signatures, a discovery cohort of 95 to 100 patients was used, comprising 40 to 45 with Graves' ophthalmopathy and approximately 57 with stable Graves' hyperthyroidism. According to the paper, TCR Vbeta CDR3 sequencing was carried out on around 140 peripheral blood samples, which came from approximately 41 ophthalmopathy, fewer than 80 hyperthyroidism and approximately 17 progressor patients. Thyroid tissue and blood T-cell repertoires from more than 5 Graves' hyperthyroidism patients were also compared in the study.

Graves' hyperthyroidism was defined as stable when no progression to ophthalmopathy occurred over 18 months of follow-up. Hyperthyroidism patients were newly diagnosed, had a disease duration of under 2 months, and were aged 18 to 65 years. Patients with uncontrolled infections, other autoimmune diseases, pregnancy or lactation were excluded. Diagnoses were established on the basis of clinical symptoms, serum thyroxine and TRAb, thyroid ultrasound, and orbital computed tomography. Ficoll-Paque density gradient centrifugation was used to isolate PBMCs from around 10 ml of fresh peripheral blood. Total RNA was extracted with Trizol reagent, and quality was checked on an Agilent 2100 Bioanalyzer. The cysteine opens and the phenylalanine closes a CDR3 of 14 amino acids. Only the CDR3 DNA is retained, 42 bases long and in frame from the first base. At the junction V is shortened by 6 bases and J by 0 bases, with 9 bases in between.

What the study reported, not specific to this receptor: A 13 V-J signature model separated ophthalmopathy from stable hyperthyroidism, with nearly 90% sensitivity and 81% to 82% specificity in cross-validation and 80%/75% in testing. In validation, progression to ophthalmopathy was predicted by the model with approximately 67% sensitivity and approximately 78% specificity, a median of approximately 7.1 months before onset. Blood samples also contained most of the expanded thyroid clonotypes (frequency above 0.001), which suggests that blood repertoires may reflect thyroid immune responses. No statistical method was used to set the sample size in advance, and investigators knew the group allocation.

The TCR beta CDR3 regions were amplified from RNA transcripts. The TCR CDR3 was subjected to a first round of RT-PCR using the HTBI primer set and the Qiagen OneStep RT-PCR kit. The libraries were constructed in a second round of multiplex PCR and then size-selected and purified. The libraries were sequenced on an Illumina HiSeq2000 using paired-end 100 bp reads. For the original study's pipeline: SOAPnuke was used to process the raw data, throwing out any read that contained adapters or uncalled bases, had a mean Phred below 15, or lacked an exact constant-primer or identifier match. High-quality paired reads were merged using COPE v1.2.5, and each unique nucleotide sequence was defined as a clonotype. MiTCR v1.1 was used to align the clonotypes against IMGT TRBV, TRBD and TRBJ reference segments. Analysis was restricted to V-J combinations with a frequency above 0.0001, which covered 99% to 99.2% of repertoires. The TCS score was defined as the ratio of F50 (clonal expansion) to E x V (chaos), calculated using BLOSUM62-based TCRdist between CDR3 peptides within each V-J. Welch's t-statistics and random forest reduced 450 to 600 V-J features to under 15, which were used in a naive Bayes classifier (R e1071). TCRdb reran the public reads through fastp at Q25 and MiXCR, keeping productive beta chains. Entries are consolidated by CDR3 protein sequence, retaining the most common genes and DNA. What appears here as the V and J calls and clone size reflects TCRdb's work, not the paper's. Within this sample are approximately 590,000 distinct CDR3 sequences, with approximately 15% of them counted one time only. The top ten constitute approximately 7% of the sample.

The chain is encoded by TRBV12-3 or TRBV12-4 joined to TRBJ1-3; no D gene is confidently identified. The specimen sequenced was blood. This TCR was recovered from a young woman with Graves' hyperthyroidism. CDR3 region: CASRTTISGNTIYF. The bases read TGTGCCAGCAGAACCACAATCTCTGGAAACACCATATATTTT.